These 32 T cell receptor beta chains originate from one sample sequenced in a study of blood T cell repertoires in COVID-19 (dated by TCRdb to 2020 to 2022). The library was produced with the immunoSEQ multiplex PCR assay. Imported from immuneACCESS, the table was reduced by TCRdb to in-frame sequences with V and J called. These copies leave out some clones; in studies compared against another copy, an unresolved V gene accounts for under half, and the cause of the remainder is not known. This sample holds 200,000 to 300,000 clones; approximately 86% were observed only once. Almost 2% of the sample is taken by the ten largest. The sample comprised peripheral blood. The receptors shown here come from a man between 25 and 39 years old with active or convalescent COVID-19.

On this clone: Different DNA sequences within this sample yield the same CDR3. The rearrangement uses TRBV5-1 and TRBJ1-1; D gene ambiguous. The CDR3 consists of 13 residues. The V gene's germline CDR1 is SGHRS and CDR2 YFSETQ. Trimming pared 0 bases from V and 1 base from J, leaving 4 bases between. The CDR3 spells CASSLGANTEAFF. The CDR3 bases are TGCGCCAGCAGCTTGGGAGCGAACACTGAAGCTTTCTTT.

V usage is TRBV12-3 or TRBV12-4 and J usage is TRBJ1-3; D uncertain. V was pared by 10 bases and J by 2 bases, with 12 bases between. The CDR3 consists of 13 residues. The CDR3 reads CATKLQAGNTIYF. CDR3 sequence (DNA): TGTGCCACCAAGCTGCAAGCTGGAAACACCATATATTTT.

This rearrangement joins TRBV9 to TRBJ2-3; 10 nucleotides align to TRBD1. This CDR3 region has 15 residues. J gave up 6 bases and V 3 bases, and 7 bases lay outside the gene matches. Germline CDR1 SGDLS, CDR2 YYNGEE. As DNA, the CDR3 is TGTGCCAGCAGCGCCGGGACAGGGGTCTTGGATACGCAGTATTTT. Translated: CASSAGTGVLDTQYF.

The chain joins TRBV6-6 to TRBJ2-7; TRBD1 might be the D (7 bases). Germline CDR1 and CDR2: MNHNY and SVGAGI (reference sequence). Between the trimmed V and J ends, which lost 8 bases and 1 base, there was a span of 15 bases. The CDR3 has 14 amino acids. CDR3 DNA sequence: TGTGCCAGCGAAACACAGGGGACTTCCTACGAGCAGTACTTC. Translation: CASETQGTSYEQYF.

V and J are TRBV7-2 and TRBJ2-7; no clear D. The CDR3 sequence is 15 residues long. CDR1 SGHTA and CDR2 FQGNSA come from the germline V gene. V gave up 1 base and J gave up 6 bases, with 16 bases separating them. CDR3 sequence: CASSLGAGISIEQYF. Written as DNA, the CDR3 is TGTGCCAGCAGCTTAGGGGCAGGAATCTCGATCGAGCAGTACTTC.

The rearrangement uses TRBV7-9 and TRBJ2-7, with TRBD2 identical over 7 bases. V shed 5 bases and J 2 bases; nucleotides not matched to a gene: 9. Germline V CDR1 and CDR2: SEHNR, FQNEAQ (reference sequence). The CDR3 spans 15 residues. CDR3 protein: CASSPTGGGTYEQYF. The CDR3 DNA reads TGTGCCAGCAGCCCCACGGGCGGGGGAACCTACGAGCAGTACTTC.

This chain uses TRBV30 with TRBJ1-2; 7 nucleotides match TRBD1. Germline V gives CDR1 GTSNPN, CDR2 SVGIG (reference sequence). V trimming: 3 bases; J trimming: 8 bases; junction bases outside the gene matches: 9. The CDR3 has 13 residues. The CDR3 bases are TGTGCCTGGAGAGGGCAGGGGGTAAGGGGCTACACCTTC. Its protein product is CAWRGQGVRGYTF.

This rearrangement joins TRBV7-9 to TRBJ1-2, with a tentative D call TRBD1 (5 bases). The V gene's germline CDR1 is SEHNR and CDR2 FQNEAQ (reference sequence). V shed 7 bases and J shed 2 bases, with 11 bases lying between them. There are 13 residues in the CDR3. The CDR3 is CASTRGSNYGYTF. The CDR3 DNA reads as TGTGCCAGCACGAGGGGATCAAACTATGGCTACACCTTC. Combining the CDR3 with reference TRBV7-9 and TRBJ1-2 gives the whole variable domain DTGVSQNPRHKITKRGQNVTFRCDPISEHNRLYWYRQTLGQGPEFLTYFQNEAQLEKSRLLSDRFSAERPKGSFSTLEIQRTEQGDSAMYLCASTRGSNYGYTFGSGTRLTVV.

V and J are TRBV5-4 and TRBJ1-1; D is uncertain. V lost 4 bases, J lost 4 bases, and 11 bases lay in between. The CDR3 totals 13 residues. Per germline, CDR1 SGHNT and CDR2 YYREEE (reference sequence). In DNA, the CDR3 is TGTGCCAGCAGCCCACCCCGGGGCACTGAAGCTTTCTTT. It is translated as CASSPPRGTEAFF.

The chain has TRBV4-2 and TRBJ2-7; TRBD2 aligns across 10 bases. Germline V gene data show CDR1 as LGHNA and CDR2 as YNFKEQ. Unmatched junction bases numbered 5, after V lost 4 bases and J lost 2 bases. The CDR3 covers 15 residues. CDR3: CASSPVAGGAYEQYF. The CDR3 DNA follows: TGTGCCAGCAGCCCGGTAGCGGGGGGCGCCTACGAGCAGTACTTC.

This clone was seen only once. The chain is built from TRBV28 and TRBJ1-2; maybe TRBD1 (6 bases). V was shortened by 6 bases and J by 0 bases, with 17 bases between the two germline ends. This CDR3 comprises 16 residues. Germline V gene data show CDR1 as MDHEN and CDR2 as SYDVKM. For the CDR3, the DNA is TGTGCCAGCAGCCGGGGACACGGCAGCTCTAACTATGGCTACACCTTC. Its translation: CASSRGHGSSNYGYTF.

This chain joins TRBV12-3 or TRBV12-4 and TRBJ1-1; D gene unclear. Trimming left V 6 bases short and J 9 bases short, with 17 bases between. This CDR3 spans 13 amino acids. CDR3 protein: CASSYQLPSQAFF. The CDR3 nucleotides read TGTGCCAGCAGCTACCAATTACCGTCCCAAGCTTTCTTT.

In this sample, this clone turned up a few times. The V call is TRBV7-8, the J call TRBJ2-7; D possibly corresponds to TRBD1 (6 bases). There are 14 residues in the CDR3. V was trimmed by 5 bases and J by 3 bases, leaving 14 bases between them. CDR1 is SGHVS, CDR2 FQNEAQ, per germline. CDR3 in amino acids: CASSTGTIGYEQYF. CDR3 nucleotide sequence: TGTGCCAGCAGCACCGGGACAATTGGCTACGAGCAGTACTTC.

The CDR3 nucleotides read TGTGCCAGCAGTGATCCTCATCATCACCCAGATAACTATGGCTACACCTTC. Encoded protein: CASSDPHHHPDNYGYTF. J is TRBJ1-2 and V is TRBV9; D not resolved. Germline CDR1 is SGDLS and CDR2 is YYNGEE. The CDR3 runs to 17 residues. The ends were cut back, 5 bases at V and 1 base at J, with 21 bases in the middle.

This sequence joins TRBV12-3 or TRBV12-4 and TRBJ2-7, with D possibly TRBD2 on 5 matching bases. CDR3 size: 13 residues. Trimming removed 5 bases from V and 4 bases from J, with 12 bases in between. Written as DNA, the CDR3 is TGTGCCAGCAGTCCGAGGACTGCGTACGAGCAGTACTTC. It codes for CASSPRTAYEQYF.

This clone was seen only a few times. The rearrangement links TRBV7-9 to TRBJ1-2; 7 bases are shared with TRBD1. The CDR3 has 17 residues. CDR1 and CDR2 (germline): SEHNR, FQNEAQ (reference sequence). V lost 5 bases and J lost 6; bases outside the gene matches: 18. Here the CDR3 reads CASSPNLDRDLRDGYTF. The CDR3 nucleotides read TGTGCCAGCAGCCCAAATTTAGACAGGGACCTTAGGGATGGCTACACCTTC.

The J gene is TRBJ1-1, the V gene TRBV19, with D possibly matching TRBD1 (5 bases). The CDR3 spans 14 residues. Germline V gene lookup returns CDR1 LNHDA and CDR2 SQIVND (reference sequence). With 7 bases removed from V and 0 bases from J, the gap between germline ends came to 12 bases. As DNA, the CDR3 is TGTGCCAGTACATATAGGGGAATGAACACTGAAGCTTTCTTT. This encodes CASTYRGMNTEAFF.

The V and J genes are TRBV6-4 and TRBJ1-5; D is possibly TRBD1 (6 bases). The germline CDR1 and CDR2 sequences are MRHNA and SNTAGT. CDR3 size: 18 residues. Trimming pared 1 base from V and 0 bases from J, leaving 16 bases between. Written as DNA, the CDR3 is TGTGCCAGCAGTGACTACGATTTATGGACAGATAGCAATCAGCCCCAGCATTTT. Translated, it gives CASSDYDLWTDSNQPQHF.

This CDR3 reads CASSSGGSNQPQHF. DNA for the CDR3: TGTGCCAGCAGTTCAGGGGGATCCAATCAGCCCCAGCATTTT. V is TRBV27 and J is TRBJ1-5, with TRBD1 matching over 7 bases. CDR1 is MNHEY and CDR2 is SMNVEV in the germline V gene (reference sequence). V lost 4 bases to trimming and J lost 3 bases; unmatched junction nucleotides: 3. There are 14 residues in the CDR3.

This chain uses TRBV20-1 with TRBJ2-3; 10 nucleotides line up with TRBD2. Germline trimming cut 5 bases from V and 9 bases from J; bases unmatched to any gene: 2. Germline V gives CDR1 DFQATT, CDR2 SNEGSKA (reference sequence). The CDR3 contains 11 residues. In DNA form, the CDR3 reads TGCAGTGCTCGTAGCGGGGGGACGCAGTATTTT. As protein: CSARSGGTQYF.

CDR3 nucleotides: TGCGCCAGCAGACTTGGCACCGACGGGGTCACAGATACGCAGTATTTT. Encoded protein: CASRLGTDGVTDTQYF. The V gene is TRBV5-1, the J gene TRBJ2-3; perhaps TRBD2 as D (5 bases). This CDR3 region has 16 residues. Germline CDR1 is SGHRS and CDR2 is YFSETQ. V was clipped by 5 bases and J by 2 bases, with 18 bases between them.

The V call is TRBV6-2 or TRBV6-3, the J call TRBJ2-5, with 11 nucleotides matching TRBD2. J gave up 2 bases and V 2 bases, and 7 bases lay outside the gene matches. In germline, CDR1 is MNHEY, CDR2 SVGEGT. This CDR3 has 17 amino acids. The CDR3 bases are TGTGCCAGCAGTTACAAGATAGCGGGGGGGGATCAAGAGACCCAGTACTTC. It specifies CASSYKIAGGDQETQYF.

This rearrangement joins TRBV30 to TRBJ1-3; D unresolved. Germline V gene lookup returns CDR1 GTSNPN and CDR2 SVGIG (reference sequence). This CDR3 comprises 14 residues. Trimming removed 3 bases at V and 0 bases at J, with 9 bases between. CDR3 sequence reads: CAWRTGYSGNTIYF. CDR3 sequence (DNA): TGTGCCTGGAGAACGGGGTACTCTGGAAACACCATATATTTT.

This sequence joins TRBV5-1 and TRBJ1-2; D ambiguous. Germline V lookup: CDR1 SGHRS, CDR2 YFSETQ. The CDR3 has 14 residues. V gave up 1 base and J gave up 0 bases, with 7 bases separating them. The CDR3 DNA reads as TGCGCCAGCAGCTTGAGTAGATCTAACTATGGCTACACCTTC. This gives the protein CASSLSRSNYGYTF.

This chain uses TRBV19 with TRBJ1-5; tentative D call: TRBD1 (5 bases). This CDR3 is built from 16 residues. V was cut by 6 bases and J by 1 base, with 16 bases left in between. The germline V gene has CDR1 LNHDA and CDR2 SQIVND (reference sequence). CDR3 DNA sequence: TGTGCCAGTAGATGGGGCCAAGAAGCGAGCAATCAGCCCCAGCATTTT. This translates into CASRWGQEASNQPQHF.

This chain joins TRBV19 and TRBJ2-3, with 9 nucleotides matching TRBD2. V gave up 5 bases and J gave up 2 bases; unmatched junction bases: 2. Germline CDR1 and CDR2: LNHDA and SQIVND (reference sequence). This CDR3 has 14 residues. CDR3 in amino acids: CASSVAGDTDTQYF. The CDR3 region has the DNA TGTGCCAGTAGTGTAGCGGGGGACACAGATACGCAGTATTTT.

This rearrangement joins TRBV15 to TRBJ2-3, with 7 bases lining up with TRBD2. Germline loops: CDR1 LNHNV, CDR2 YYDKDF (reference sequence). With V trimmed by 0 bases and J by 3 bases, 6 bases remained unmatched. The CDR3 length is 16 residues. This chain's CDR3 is CATSRDAGGTTDTQYF. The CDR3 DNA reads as TGTGCCACCAGCAGAGATGCCGGGGGGACTACAGATACGCAGTATTTT.

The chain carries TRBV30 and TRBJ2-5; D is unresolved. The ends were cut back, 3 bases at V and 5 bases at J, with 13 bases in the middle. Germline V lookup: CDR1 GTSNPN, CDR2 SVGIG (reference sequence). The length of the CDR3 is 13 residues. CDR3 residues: CAWRAGSRETQYF. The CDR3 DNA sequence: TGTGCCTGGAGGGCAGGAAGTCGTGAGACCCAGTACTTC.

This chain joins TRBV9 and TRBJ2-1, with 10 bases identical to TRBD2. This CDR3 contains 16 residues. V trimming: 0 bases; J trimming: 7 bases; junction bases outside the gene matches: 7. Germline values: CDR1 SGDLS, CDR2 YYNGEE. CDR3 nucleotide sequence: TGTGCCAGCAGCGTAGCACAGCGGGGGGGCCAGAATGAGCAGTTCTTC. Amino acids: CASSVAQRGGQNEQFF.

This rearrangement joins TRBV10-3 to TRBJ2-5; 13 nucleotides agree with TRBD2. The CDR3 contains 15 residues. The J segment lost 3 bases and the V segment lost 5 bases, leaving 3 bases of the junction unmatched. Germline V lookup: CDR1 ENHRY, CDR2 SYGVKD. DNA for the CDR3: TGTGCCATCAGTTGGACTAGCGGGGGAGAAGAGACCCAGTACTTC. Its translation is CAISWTSGGEETQYF.

CDR3 in amino acids: CASTRSYHGTATYNEQFF. In nucleotides, the CDR3 is TGTGCCAGTACCCGGTCCTATCATGGGACAGCAACCTACAATGAGCAGTTCTTC. This rearrangement joins TRBV19 to TRBJ2-1, with 7 nucleotides matching TRBD1. Germline V lookup: CDR1 LNHDA, CDR2 SQIVND (reference sequence). V shed 7 bases and J 2 bases; nucleotides not matched to a gene: 17. The CDR3 extends over 18 amino acids.

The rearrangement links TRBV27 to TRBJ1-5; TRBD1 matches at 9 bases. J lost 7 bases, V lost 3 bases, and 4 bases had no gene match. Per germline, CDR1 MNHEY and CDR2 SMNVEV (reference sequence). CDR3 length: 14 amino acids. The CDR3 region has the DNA TGTGCCAGCAGTTTGCGACAGGGGGACCAGCCCCAGCATTTT. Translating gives CASSLRQGDQPQHF.